A single sample is the source of the 25 T cell receptor beta chains below, sequenced in a study of T cell changes during pregnancy in multiple sclerosis. The data were produced by immunoSEQ multiplex PCR, yet TCRdb's version contains in-frame clones alone and is incomplete. The data show 60,000 to 75,000 clones, 92% seen once. The sequences come from peripheral blood, collected after pregnancy. The receptors were gathered from a female donor with multiple sclerosis, enrolled in a pregnancy study.

This clone is a singleton in its sample. This CDR3 is CASSQSGGDDNGNTIYF. CDR3 nucleotides: TGTGCCAGCTCACAGTCGGGGGGGGACGACAATGGAAACACCATATATTTT. The rearrangement links TRBV18 to TRBJ1-3, with D possibly being TRBD1 (5 bases). With 4 bases removed from V and 3 bases from J, the gap between germline ends came to 19 bases. The germline gives CDR1 KGHSH, CDR2 LQKENI. There are 17 residues in the CDR3.

This clone was seen just once. The rearrangement joins TRBV6-5 to TRBJ2-5, with no clear D. Germline V lookup: CDR1 MNHEY, CDR2 SVGAGI. CDR3 length: 14 amino acids. V was cut by 0 bases and J by 0 bases, with 5 bases left in between. CDR3 sequence: CASSYSTDQETQYF. The CDR3, as DNA: TGTGCCAGCAGTTACTCGACTGACCAAGAGACCCAGTACTTC.

The rearrangement joins TRBV21-1 to TRBJ2-7; TRBD2 is the table's D call and was not checked against the DNA. TRBV21-1 constitutes a pseudogene. The length of the CDR3 is 15 residues. The CDR3 sequence: CASSKSRDLTYEQYF. CDR3 nucleotide sequence: TGTGCCAGCAGCAAAAGTAGGGACTTAACCTACGAGCAGTACTTC.

This chain joins TRBV27 and TRBJ2-1; 7 positions agree with TRBD1. Germline lookup yields CDR1 MNHEY and CDR2 SMNVEV (reference sequence). The junction had 4 bases not matched to a gene; V was cut back by 2 bases and J by 3 bases. The length of the CDR3 is 15 residues. CDR3 residues: CASSLRRQGYNEQFF. CDR3 nucleotides: TGTGCCAGCAGTTTAAGACGACAGGGCTACAATGAGCAGTTCTTC.

This sequence joins TRBV6-5 and TRBJ2-3; no clear D. The CDR3 has 12 amino acids. V was shortened by 6 bases and J by 2 bases, with 6 bases between the two germline ends. CDR1 is MNHEY and CDR2 is SVGAGI in the germline V gene. CDR3 in DNA: TGTGCCAGCAGGGGCACCACAGATACGCAGTATTTT. Its translation: CASRGTTDTQYF.

DNA for the CDR3: TGTGCCAGCAGCGTAGGGCCTTCGGGCAAAAACATTCAGTACTTC. Translating it yields CASSVGPSGKNIQYF. V gene TRBV9 combines with J gene TRBJ2-4; unclear D gene. The CDR3 consists of 15 residues. Trimming took off 0 bases at V and 3 bases at J, with 10 bases between the two ends. Germline assignment: CDR1 SGDLS and CDR2 YYNGEE.

In DNA form, the CDR3 reads TGTGCCAGCAGCCAAGATGGGAACAGGGGAAATGGCTACACCTTC. Encoded protein: CASSQDGNRGNGYTF. This chain links TRBV4-2 with TRBJ1-2; 7 bases agree with TRBD1. The CDR3 runs 15 residues. Trimming cost V 0 bases and J 6 bases; bases outside gene matches: 7. CDR1 is LGHNA, CDR2 YNFKEQ, per germline.

The rearrangement uses TRBV18 and TRBJ1-2; 7 positions match TRBD1. The CDR3 length is 13 residues. Germline CDR1 reads KGHSH; CDR2 reads LQKENI. V was pared by 3 bases and J by 11 bases, with 9 bases of the junction left unmatched. CDR3 nucleotides: TGTGCCAGCTCACCGGGGACAGACCTACAGTACACCTTC. Protein product: CASSPGTDLQYTF.

The genes are TRBV5-4 and TRBJ2-1; 10 bases match TRBD2. Germline CDR1 SGHNT, CDR2 YYREEE (reference sequence). The trim removed 3 bases at V and 6 bases at J, leaving 6 bases unmatched. The CDR3 sequence is 15 residues long. The DNA of the CDR3 is TGTGCCAGCAGCTCCGGGACTAGCGTTAGCAATGAGCAGTTCTTC. It is translated as CASSSGTSVSNEQFF.

The V gene is TRBV6-5, the J gene TRBJ1-4; the D is unclear. The ends were cut back, 6 bases at V and 1 base at J, with 9 bases in the middle. The CDR3 totals 14 residues. Germline CDR1 and CDR2: MNHEY and SVGAGI. CDR3 nucleotides: TGTGCCAGCAGCCCGGGGAAAACTAATGAAAAACTGTTTTTT. It specifies CASSPGKTNEKLFF.

The chain combines TRBV4-2 with TRBJ1-1, with D unresolved. V was pared by 4 bases and J by 2 bases, with 8 bases between. This CDR3 contains 13 residues. CDR1 LGHNA and CDR2 YNFKEQ come from the germline V gene. The DNA for the CDR3 is TGTGCCAGCAGCCCCAGTGGTAACACTGAAGCTTTCTTT. Its translation is CASSPSGNTEAFF.

This chain links TRBV13 with TRBJ2-7, with TRBD2 matching over 8 bases. Looked up from germline, CDR1 is PRHDT and CDR2 is FYEKMQ (reference sequence). V gave up 3 bases and J gave up 4 bases; unmatched junction bases: 8. The CDR3 consists of 15 residues. The CDR3: CASSFLSAGVYEQYF. The CDR3 nucleotides are TGTGCCAGCAGCTTCCTCTCAGCGGGAGTATACGAGCAGTACTTC.

V is TRBV25-1 and J is TRBJ2-3, with D tentatively TRBD1 (5 bases). CDR1 and CDR2 from the germline V gene are MGHDK and SYGVNS. V was trimmed by 6 bases and J by 1 base, leaving 8 bases between them. The CDR3 runs to 13 residues. The CDR3 region has the DNA TGTGCCAGCAGCGTGACAGGCACAGATACGCAGTATTTT. It encodes CASSVTGTDTQYF. Together with reference TRBV25-1 and TRBJ2-3, the CDR3 gives the full variable domain: EADIYQTPRYLVIGTGKKITLECSQTMGHDKMYWYQQDPGMELHLIHYSYGVNSTEKGDLSSESTVSRIRTEHFPLTLESARPSHTSQYLCASSVTGTDTQYFGPGTRLTVL.

The chain employs TRBV2 and TRBJ2-5; 12 bases map to TRBD2. The germline gives CDR1 SNHLY, CDR2 FYNNEI. This CDR3 comprises 15 residues. V shed 5 bases, J shed 5 bases, and the junction held 6 bases outside the gene matches. The DNA for the CDR3 is TGTGCCAGCAGTCCTCGACTAGCGGGAGTGGAGACCCAGTACTTC. Its protein product is CASSPRLAGVETQYF.

V usage is TRBV20-1 and J usage is TRBJ2-5; D uncertain. This CDR3 contains 10 residues. The germline gives CDR1 DFQATT, CDR2 SNEGSKA (reference sequence). V shed 6 bases and J shed 5 bases, with 7 bases lying between them. The CDR3, as DNA: TGCAGTGCCCCCCAGGAGACCCAGTACTTC. Protein sequence: CSAPQETQYF.

V gene TRBV5-4 combines with J gene TRBJ2-1; 10 bases fit TRBD2. The CDR3 contains 15 residues. Germline V CDR1 and CDR2: SGHNT, YYREEE (reference sequence). J was trimmed by 5 bases and V by 3 bases; bases with no gene match: 5. The CDR3 coding sequence is TGTGCCAGCAGCTCGGGACTAGCGTTTAACAATGAGCAGTTCTTC. Amino acid sequence: CASSSGLAFNNEQFF.

This chain joins TRBV7-9 and TRBJ2-2; maybe TRBD2 (6 bases). In germline, CDR1 is SEHNR, CDR2 FQNEAQ (reference sequence). There are 15 residues in the CDR3. Trimming shortened V by 5 bases and J by 6 bases, and 16 bases separated the two germline ends. The CDR3 sequence is CASSPPKRAAGELFF. The CDR3 nucleotides read TGTGCCAGCAGCCCCCCCAAGCGGGCTGCCGGGGAGCTGTTTTTT.

This chain connects TRBV14 to TRBJ2-7, with a tentative D call TRBD2 (5 bases). CDR1 is SGHDN, CDR2 FVKESK, per germline. CDR3 length: 12 residues. V lost 2 bases to trimming and J lost 5 bases, with 7 bases between them. In nucleotides, the CDR3 is TGTGCCAGCAGCCAATGGACTGACGAGCAGTACTTC. Encoded protein: CASSQWTDEQYF.

This clone occurred once. CDR3: CASSLLGEGEKLFF. CDR3 DNA sequence: TGTGCCAGCAGTTTATTAGGGGAAGGTGAAAAACTGTTTTTT. The V call is TRBV27, the J call TRBJ1-4, with D possibly TRBD1 on 5 matching bases. From germline, CDR1 is MNHEY and CDR2 SMNVEV (reference sequence). The CDR3 spans 14 residues. V was shortened by 1 base and J by 7 bases, with 10 bases between the two germline ends.

This rearrangement joins TRBV19 to TRBJ2-7; TRBD2 is a possible D gene (6 bases). The V gene's germline CDR1 is LNHDA and CDR2 SQIVND (reference sequence). This CDR3 is built from 15 residues. Trimming took off 5 bases at V and 2 bases at J, with 16 bases between the two ends. CDR3 in amino acids: CASSRIEGLAYEQYF. CDR3 DNA sequence: TGTGCCAGTAGTCGGATCGAGGGACTTGCCTACGAGCAGTACTTC.

The chain is built from TRBV18 and TRBJ2-3, with D uncertain. V was cut by 5 bases and J by 2 bases, with 5 bases left in between. The length of the CDR3 is 12 residues. The germline V gene has CDR1 KGHSH and CDR2 LQKENI. The CDR3 sequence: CASSSNTDTQYF. CDR3 in DNA: TGTGCCAGCTCATCCAACACAGATACGCAGTATTTT.

The chain has TRBV6-1 and TRBJ1-2, with unresolved D. The CDR3 sequence is 12 residues long. The germline V and J ends were trimmed by 6 bases and 0 bases, with 5 bases remaining between them. Germline loops: CDR1 MNHNS, CDR2 SASEGT. This CDR3 reads CASREANYGYTF. The CDR3 DNA reads as TGTGCCAGCAGGGAGGCTAACTATGGCTACACCTTC.

This chain uses TRBV7-2 with TRBJ2-2, with TRBD2 matching over 7 bases. Germline CDR1 reads SGHTA; CDR2 reads FQGNSA. The junction had 7 bases not matched to a gene; V was cut back by 5 bases and J by 7 bases. The CDR3 is made up of 14 amino acids. CDR3: CASSPGLVVGELFF. CDR3 sequence (DNA): TGTGCCAGCAGCCCCGGACTAGTAGTCGGGGAGCTGTTTTTT.

The chain links TRBV16 to TRBJ1-3, with a possible D match to TRBD1 (5 bases). The CDR3 has 16 residues. The V and J ends lost 3 bases and 8 bases respectively, with 20 bases between them. Germline CDR1 is KGHSY and CDR2 is FQNENV. The CDR3: CASSHLNRLGVDTIYF. Here the CDR3 DNA reads TGTGCCAGCAGCCATCTGAACAGGCTTGGAGTGGACACCATATATTTT.

This clone appeared a few times. The V call is TRBV29-1, the J call TRBJ1-1, with no clear D. The CDR3 has 11 residues. Germline V gene lookup returns CDR1 SQVTM and CDR2 ANQGSEA. V lost 4 bases and J 4 bases, leaving 7 bases between the germline ends. CDR3 nucleotides: TGCAGCGTTGGTGAGGGCACTGAAGCTTTCTTT. It translates to CSVGEGTEAFF. Filled out from reference TRBV29-1 and TRBJ1-1, the complete variable domain reads SAVISQKPSRDICQRGTSLTIQCQVDSQVTMMFWYRQQPGQSLTLIATANQGSEATYESGFVIDKFPISRPNLTFSTLTVSNMSPEDSSIYLCSVGEGTEAFFGQGTRLTVV.